This TCR beta chain was documented in a study of T cells in Graves' hyperthyroidism and ophthalmopathy. Study overall: Specimen type is peripheral blood, collected at initial diagnosis prior to any treatment.

Study results and limitations: Classification by a 13 V-J model distinguished ophthalmopathy from stable hyperthyroidism.

With 4 bases removed from V and 2 bases from J, the gap between germline ends came to 16 bases. The CDR3 is made up of 15 amino acids. Germline loops: CDR1 SQVTM, CDR2 ANQGSEA. TCR beta CDR3 regions were amplified from RNA. First-round RT-PCR with HTBI primers amplified the TCR CDR3 region. One entry per CDR3 protein results from TCRdb running MiXCR on the multiplex PCR reads. The table records nearly 600,000 distinct CDR3 sequences, approximately 13% of them present only once. This clonotype was seen many times. As yet, its antigen is unknown. The chain employs TRBV29-1 and TRBJ2-3; D could derive from TRBD1 or TRBD2 (5 bases each). Source material: blood. This sequence was found in a woman younger than 45 with Graves' hyperthyroidism that later progressed to Graves' ophthalmopathy. The CDR3 DNA follows: TGCAGCGTTGTGGGGCTAGCAGATCCCACAGATACGCAGTATTTT. Amino acids: CSVVGLADPTDTQYF.